This T cell receptor beta chain was captured by sequencing in a study of shared clonotypes between healthy human individuals. Each replicate PCR on the sorted subsets used roughly 210 ng DNA (around 30,000 T cell genomes). Data came from immunoSEQ multiplex PCR; TCRdb stores just in-frame clones and leaves some out. Among over 2 million clones listed, 90% to 95% were seen once. Researchers partitioned CD4+ cells into CD45RA+ naive and CD45RA-negative memory subsets. The CDR3 length is 14 residues. Between the trimmed V and J ends, which lost 4 bases and 4 bases, there was a span of 15 bases. CDR1 SGDLS and CDR2 YYNGEE come from the germline V gene.

Sequencing was performed on naive CD4+ T cells sorted from blood. Subset indicated: CD45RA+ positively selected. The gene calls are TRBV9 and TRBJ2-7; D is undetermined. The sequence came from a man between 18 and 35 years old in good health. The DNA of the CDR3 is TGTGCCAGCAGCTCCCCCGGCAGACCTTACGAGCAGTACTTC. Protein: CASSSPGRPYEQYF.